This T cell receptor beta chain was captured in a study of post-analysis software for immune sequencing data. Study-wide background: Clinical courses comprised relapsing-remitting, secondary progressive and progressive-relapsing multiple sclerosis.

Notes on the study in general: There were roughly five TRBV segments more frequent in patients than controls, and TRBV5-6, TRBV5-1 and TRBV20-1 were among them. Samples made in the same batch grouped tightly together by F measure. Multiple sclerosis patients showed significantly lower normalized Chao1 diversity than controls did.

With respect to this clonotype: Its cognate antigen is unknown.

cDNA libraries for TCR beta contained unique molecular identifiers. When roughly 0.85 to 11 million T cells were used, they gave hundreds of thousands of cDNA molecules. TCRdb independently ran MiXCR on the PCR reads; one entry per CDR3 protein. In the table there are around 180,000 distinct CDR3 sequences, over 25% of which are singletons. The length of the CDR3 is 14 residues. The V gene's germline CDR1 is SGHRS and CDR2 YFSETQ. Trimming removed 4 bases at V and 8 bases at J, with 16 bases between. The clonotype comes from a girl under 18 with multiple sclerosis. Sequencing used blood. The chain links TRBV5-1 to TRBJ2-1, with D perhaps matching TRBD2 (5 bases). CDR3 sequence (DNA): TGCGCCAGCAGCGTATTGACCCCGCGGGATGAGCAGTTCTTC. Translated, it gives CASSVLTPRDEQFF. Supplemented by reference TRBV5-1 and TRBJ2-1, the full variable domain reads KAGVTQTPRYLIKTRGQQVTLSCSPISGHRSVSWYQQTPGQGLQFLFEYFSETQRNKGNFPGRFSGRQFSNSRSEMNVSTLELGDSALYLCASSVLTPRDEQFFGPGTRLTVL.